A selection of T cell receptor beta chains follows, all from one sample in a study of vaccination effects on CD4 cells after COVID-19. These receptors lack a known antigen. Measured with immunoSEQ multiplex PCR; TCRdb has only the in-frame clones, and not every one. The sample contains fewer than 85,000 clones, just under 75% of which appear only once. The source material was CD4+ T cells from PBMCs cultured without peptide, sampled after COVID-19 vaccination. Every receptor here comes from a human donor who received a COVID-19 vaccine. The CDR3 runs from the conserved cysteine through the conserved F or W. Each record gives: J gene, clone size, V gene, D gene, CDR3 DNA, CDR3 protein. D genes are given only for firm matches. Rows give clone size only sometimes, using once, few, many, or a class for an expanded clone.

TRBJ1-6 | - | TRBV19 | - | TGTGCCAGTAGTGCGGTCTTGAATTCACCCCTCCACTTT | CASSAVLNSPLHF
TRBJ2-2 | few | TRBV10-2 | - | TGCGCCAGCAGTGCCAAGCGCGTGAACACCGGGGAGCTGTTTTTT | CASSAKRVNTGELFF
TRBJ1-5 | few | TRBV7-2 | TRBD1 | TGTGCCAGCAGCTCAGGGACAGTTCGCAATCAGCCCCAGCATTTT | CASSSGTVRNQPQHF
TRBJ2-1 | - | TRBV5-5 | - | TGTGCCAGCAGCTTGGGCGCTCGGGGGGCGGTTTGGGATGAGCAGTTCTTC | CASSLGARGAVWDEQFF
TRBJ1-4 | once | TRBV5-1 | TRBD1 | TGCGCCAGCAGCTTGGGTCCGGGGACAGGGGTCGAAAAACTGTTTTTT | CASSLGPGTGVEKLFF
TRBJ1-3 | - | TRBV5-6 | - | TGTGCCAGCAGCTTTACAGGGCGGTCTGGAAACACCATATATTTT | CASSFTGRSGNTIYF
TRBJ2-5 | - | TRBV20-1 | - | TGCAGTGCTGGACAGAAAGAGACCCAGTACTTC | CSAGQKETQYF
TRBJ2-1 | once | TRBV19 | - | TGTGCCAGTAGTTCCACTTATAGCGTGGGAAGGAACAATGAGCAGTTCTTC | CASSSTYSVGRNNEQFF
TRBJ2-3 | - | TRBV19 | TRBD2 | TGTGCCAGTAGCGGGGGACTAGCGGGTGCAACAGATACGCAGTATTTT | CASSGGLAGATDTQYF
TRBJ1-4 | - | TRBV3-1/TRBV3-2 | TRBD1 | TGTGCCAGCAGCCCCACAGGGGGCGCCGAAAAACTGTTTTTT | CASSPTGGAEKLFF
TRBJ1-5 | - | TRBV6-6 | TRBD1 | TGTGCCAGCAGACAGGGGGAGCAGCCCCAGCATTTT | CASRQGEQPQHF
TRBJ1-1 | - | TRBV5-6 | TRBD1 | TGTGCCAGCAGCTTACGGGACAGGGTCACTGAAGCTTTCTTT | CASSLRDRVTEAFF
TRBJ2-1 | - | TRBV20-1 | - | TGCAGTGCTGAACAGGTCCTTGAGCAGTTCTTC | CSAEQVLEQFF
TRBJ1-1 | few | TRBV5-1 | - | TGCGCCAGCAGCCTAGGGCCTGACTTAAGTGAAGCTTTCTTT | CASSLGPDLSEAFF
TRBJ2-3 | - | TRBV9 | TRBD2 | TGTGCCAGCAGCGTCAGAGGACTAGCGGGGAATACAGATACGCAGTATTTT | CASSVRGLAGNTDTQYF
TRBJ2-3 | - | TRBV19 | - | TGTGCCAGTAGTACCGGACTCGGGAGCACAGATACGCAGTATTTT | CASSTGLGSTDTQYF
TRBJ2-5 | few | TRBV12-5 | TRBD2 | TGTGCTAGTGGTTTGGTATCTATATTGGCGGGGGGAAACCTCCATGAGACCCAGTACTTC | CASGLVSILAGGNLHETQYF
TRBJ2-5 | - | TRBV3-1/TRBV3-2 | - | TGTGCCAGCAGCCGAGGGATCGAAGGAGGGGAGACCCAGTACTTC | CASSRGIEGGETQYF
TRBJ2-5 | - | TRBV5-1 | TRBD1 | TGCGCCAGCAGCGAACTAACGGGACAGCCGCAAGAGACCCAGTACTTC | CASSELTGQPQETQYF
TRBJ1-4 | - | TRBV15 | TRBD1 | TGTGCCACCAGCAGATCAGGGGGCCCTAATGAAAAACTGTTTTTT | CATSRSGGPNEKLFF
TRBJ1-1 | - | TRBV28 | - | TGTGCCAGCAGTTTGGGCGGGGTGAACACTGAAGCTTTCTTT | CASSLGGVNTEAFF
TRBJ1-2 | few | TRBV12-3/TRBV12-4 | - | TGTGCCAGCAGCCGAGGGGCGAACTATGGCTACACCTTC | CASSRGANYGYTF
TRBJ2-3 | - | TRBV5-1 | - | TGCGCCAGCAGCTTGGGGACTACCACAGATACGCAGTATTTT | CASSLGTTTDTQYF
TRBJ2-5 | - | TRBV18 | TRBD1 | TGTGCCAGCTCACCACGGGACAGACAAGAGACCCAGTACTTC | CASSPRDRQETQYF
TRBJ1-2 | - | TRBV11-3 | - | TGTGCCAGCAGCGCAGGGATGGGAGGCTACACCTTC | CASSAGMGGYTF
TRBJ2-1 | few | TRBV19 | TRBD1 | TGTGCCAGTAGTATAGAGGTGGCAGGGGGCCGGAATGAGCAGTTCTTC | CASSIEVAGGRNEQFF
TRBJ2-1 | - | TRBV5-4 | TRBD2 | TGTGCCAGCAGCAAGAGACGGACTAGCGGCTTTAATGAGCAGTTCTTC | CASSKRRTSGFNEQFF
TRBJ2-2 | - | TRBV5-1 | - | TGCGCCAGCAGCTTGGCCAGAGGGATGTTAGGGAACACCGGGGAGCTGTTTTTT | CASSLARGMLGNTGELFF
TRBJ2-2 | - | TRBV7-2 | - | TGTGCCAGCAGCATCCGGGGGGGACAGACCGGGGAGCTGTTTTTT | CASSIRGGQTGELFF
TRBJ2-2 | - | TRBV10-3 | TRBD1 | TGTGCCATCAGTGACCCGACAGGGCAGAGCACCGGGGAGCTGTTTTTT | CAISDPTGQSTGELFF
TRBJ1-1 | - | TRBV2 | TRBD1 | TGTGCCAGCTTCCTTACAGGGGGAACTGAAGCTTTCTTT | CASFLTGGTEAFF
TRBJ1-6 | - | TRBV20-1 | - | TGCAGTGCTAGTCACGGGCCTCCCTCACCCCTCCACTTT | CSASHGPPSPLHF
TRBJ1-3 | - | TRBV3-1/TRBV3-2 | - | TGTGCCAGCAGCCAATATGACTCTGGAAACACCATATATTTT | CASSQYDSGNTIYF
TRBJ1-4 | - | TRBV4-1 | - | TGCGCCAGCAGCCCAAACCCTGCCCGCCCGAGGGAAAAACTGTTTTTT | CASSPNPARPREKLFF
TRBJ1-2 | - | TRBV2 | - | TGTGCCAGCAGTGAAGCGTCTCCGAATGGCTACACCTTC | CASSEASPNGYTF
TRBJ2-3 | - | TRBV28 | TRBD2 | TGTGCCAGCAGCCTAGCGGGGGGGCACCGGGATACGCAGTATTTT | CASSLAGGHRDTQYF
TRBJ2-2 | medium-sized | TRBV2 | TRBD1 | TGTGCCAGCAGACTCTCGACAGGGGGGTCCGGGGAGCTGTTTTTT | CASRLSTGGSGELFF
TRBJ1-1 | - | TRBV20-1 | - | TGCAGTGCTTACATGAACACTGAAGCTTTCTTT | CSAYMNTEAFF
TRBJ2-3 | - | TRBV9 | TRBD1 | TGTGCCAGCAGCGTGGGACAGGGGATCAGCACAGATACGCAGTATTTT | CASSVGQGISTDTQYF
TRBJ1-6 | - | TRBV13 | - | TGTGCCAGCAGGGGGGTTCTAGGGTCACCCCTCCACTTT | CASRGVLGSPLHF
TRBJ2-3 | - | TRBV29-1 | - | TGCAGCGTTGAGGGTTTGAACAGTCGATCCACAGATACGCAGTATTTT | CSVEGLNSRSTDTQYF